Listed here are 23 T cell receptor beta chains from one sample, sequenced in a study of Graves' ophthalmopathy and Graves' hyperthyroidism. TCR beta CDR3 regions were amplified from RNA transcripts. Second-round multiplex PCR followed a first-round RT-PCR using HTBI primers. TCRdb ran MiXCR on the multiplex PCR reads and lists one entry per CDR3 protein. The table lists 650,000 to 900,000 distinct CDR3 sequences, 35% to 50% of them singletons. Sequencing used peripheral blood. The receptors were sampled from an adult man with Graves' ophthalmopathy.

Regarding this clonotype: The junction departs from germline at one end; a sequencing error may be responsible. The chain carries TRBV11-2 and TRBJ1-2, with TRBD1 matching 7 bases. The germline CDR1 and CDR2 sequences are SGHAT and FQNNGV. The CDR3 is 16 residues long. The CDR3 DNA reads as TGTGCCAGCAGCTCATGGCGGACAGGATCTAACTATGGCTACGCCTTC. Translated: CASSSWRTGSNYGYAF.

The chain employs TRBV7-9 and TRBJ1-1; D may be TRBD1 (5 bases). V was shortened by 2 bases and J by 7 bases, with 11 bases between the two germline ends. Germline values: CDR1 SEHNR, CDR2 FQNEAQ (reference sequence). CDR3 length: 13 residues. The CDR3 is CASSLLGQGEAFF. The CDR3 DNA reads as TGTGCCAGCAGCTTATTAGGGCAGGGTGAAGCTTTCTTT.

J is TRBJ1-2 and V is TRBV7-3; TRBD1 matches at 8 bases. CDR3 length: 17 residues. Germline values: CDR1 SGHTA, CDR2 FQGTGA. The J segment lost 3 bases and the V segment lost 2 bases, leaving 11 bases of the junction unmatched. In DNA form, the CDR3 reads TGTGCCAGCAGCTTACTGACCCCGACAGGGGTAGACTATGGCTACACCTTC. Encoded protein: CASSLLTPTGVDYGYTF.

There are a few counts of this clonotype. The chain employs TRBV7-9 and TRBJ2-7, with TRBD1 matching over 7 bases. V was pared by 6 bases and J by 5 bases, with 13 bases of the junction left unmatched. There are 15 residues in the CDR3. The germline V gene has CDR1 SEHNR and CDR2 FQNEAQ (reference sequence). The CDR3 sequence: CASSPPGTEKDEQYF. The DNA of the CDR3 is TGTGCCAGCAGTCCCCCCGGGACAGAGAAGGACGAGCAGTACTTC.

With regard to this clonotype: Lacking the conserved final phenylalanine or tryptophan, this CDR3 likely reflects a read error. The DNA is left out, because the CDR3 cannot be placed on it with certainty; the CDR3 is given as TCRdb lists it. CDR3 residues: CASSSTQGRQNT. V and J are TRBV7-3 and TRBJ2-5. The CDR3 is 12 residues long, ends included. Germline assignment: CDR1 SGHTA and CDR2 FQGTGA.

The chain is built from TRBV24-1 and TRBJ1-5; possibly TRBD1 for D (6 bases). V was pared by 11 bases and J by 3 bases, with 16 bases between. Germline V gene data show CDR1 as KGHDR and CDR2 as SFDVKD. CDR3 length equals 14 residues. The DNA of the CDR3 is TGTGCCAGCAGCCAATGGGACACCAATCAGCCCCAGCATTTT. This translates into CASSQWDTNQPQHF.

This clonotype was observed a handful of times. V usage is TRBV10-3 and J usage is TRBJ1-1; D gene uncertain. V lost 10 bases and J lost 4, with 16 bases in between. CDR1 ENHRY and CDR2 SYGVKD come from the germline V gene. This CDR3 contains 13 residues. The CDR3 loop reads CASERTGVTEAFF. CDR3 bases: TGTGCCAGCGAAAGGACGGGAGTCACTGAAGCTTTCTTT.

The CDR3 bases are TGTGCCAGCAGCCAAGAACAAGGGGGCATCTACGAGCAGTACTTC. Translating gives CASSQEQGGIYEQYF. The chain carries TRBV14 and TRBJ2-7; 7 bases fit TRBD1. This CDR3 comprises 15 residues. Germline V lookup: CDR1 SGHDN, CDR2 FVKESK. Losses at the gene ends were 0 bases for V and 3 bases for J; bases not matched to a gene: 5.

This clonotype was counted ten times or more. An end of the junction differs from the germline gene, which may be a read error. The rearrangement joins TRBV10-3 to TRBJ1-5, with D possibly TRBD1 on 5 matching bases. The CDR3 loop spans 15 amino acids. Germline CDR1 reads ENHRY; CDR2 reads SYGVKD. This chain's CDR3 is CASSYTGTSNQPQHF. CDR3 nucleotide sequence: TGTGCCAGCAGTTACACGGGGACGAGCAATCAGCCCCAGCATTTT.

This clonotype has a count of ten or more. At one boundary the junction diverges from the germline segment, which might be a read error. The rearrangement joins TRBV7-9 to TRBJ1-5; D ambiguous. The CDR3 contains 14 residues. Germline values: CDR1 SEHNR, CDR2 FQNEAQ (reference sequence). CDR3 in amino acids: CASSLGISNQPQHF. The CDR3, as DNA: TGCGCCAGCAGCTTGGGGATTAGCAATCAGCCCCAGCATTTT. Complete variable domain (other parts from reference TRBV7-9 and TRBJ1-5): DTGVSQNPRHKITKRGQNVTFRCDPISEHNRLYWYRQTLGQGPEFLTYFQNEAQLEKSRLLSDRFSAERPKGSFSTLEIQRTEQGDSAMYLCASSLGISNQPQHFGDGTRLSIL.

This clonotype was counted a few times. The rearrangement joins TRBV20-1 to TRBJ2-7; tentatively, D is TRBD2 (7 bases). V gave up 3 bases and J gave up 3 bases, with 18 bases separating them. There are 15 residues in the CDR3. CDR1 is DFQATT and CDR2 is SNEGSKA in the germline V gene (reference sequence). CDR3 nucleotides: TGCAGTGCTAGTGTAGGCGGGGGCTCACTCTACGAGCAGTACTTC. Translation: CSASVGGGSLYEQYF.

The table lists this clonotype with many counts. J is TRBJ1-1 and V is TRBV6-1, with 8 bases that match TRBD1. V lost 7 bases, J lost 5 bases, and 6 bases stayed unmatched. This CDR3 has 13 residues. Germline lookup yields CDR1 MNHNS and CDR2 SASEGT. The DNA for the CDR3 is TGTGCCAGCATAAAACAGGGGGGGACTGAAGCTTTCTTT. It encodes CASIKQGGTEAFF.

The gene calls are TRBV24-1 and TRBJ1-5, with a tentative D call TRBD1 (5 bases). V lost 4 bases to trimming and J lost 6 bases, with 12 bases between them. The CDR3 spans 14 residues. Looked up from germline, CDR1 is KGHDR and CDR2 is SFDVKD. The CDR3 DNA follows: TGTGCCACCAGTGACCCAGGGCCGGTTCAGCCCCAGCATTTT. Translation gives CATSDPGPVQPQHF.

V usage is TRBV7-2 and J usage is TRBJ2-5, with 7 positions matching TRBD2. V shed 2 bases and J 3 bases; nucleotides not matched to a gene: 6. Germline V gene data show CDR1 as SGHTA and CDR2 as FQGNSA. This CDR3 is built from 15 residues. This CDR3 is CASSLRGGREETQYF. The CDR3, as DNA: TGTGCCAGCAGCTTAAGGGGCGGGAGAGAAGAGACCCAGTACTTC. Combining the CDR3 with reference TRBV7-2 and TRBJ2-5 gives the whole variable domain GAGVSQSPSNKVTEKGKDVELRCDPISGHTALYWYRQSLGQGLEFLIYFQGNSAPDKSGLPSDRFSAERTGGSVSTLTIQRTQQEDSAVYLCASSLRGGREETQYFGPGTRLLVL.

CDR3 protein: CSVDSAYEQYF. As DNA, the CDR3 is TGCAGCGTTGATTCAGCCTACGAGCAGTACTTC. The gene calls are TRBV29-1 and TRBJ2-7; D not resolved. V gave up 3 bases and J gave up 2 bases, with 5 bases separating them. The CDR3 has 11 residues. Germline V gene sequence: CDR1 SQVTM, CDR2 ANQGSEA.

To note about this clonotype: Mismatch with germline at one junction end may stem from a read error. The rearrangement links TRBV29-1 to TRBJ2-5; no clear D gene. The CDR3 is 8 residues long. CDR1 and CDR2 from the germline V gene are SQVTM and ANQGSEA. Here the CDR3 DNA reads TGCAGCGTGGGATCCCGGGACTTC. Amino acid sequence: CSVGSRDF.

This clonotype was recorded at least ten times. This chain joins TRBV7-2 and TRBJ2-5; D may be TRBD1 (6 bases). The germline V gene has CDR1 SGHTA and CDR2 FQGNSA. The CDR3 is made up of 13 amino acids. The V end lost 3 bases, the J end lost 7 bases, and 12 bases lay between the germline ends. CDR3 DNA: TGTGCCAGCAGCTTTCCAGGGGTAGGGACCCAGTACTTC. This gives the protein CASSFPGVGTQYF. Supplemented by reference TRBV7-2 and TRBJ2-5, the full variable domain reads GAGVSQSPSNKVTEKGKDVELRCDPISGHTALYWYRQSLGQGLEFLIYFQGNSAPDKSGLPSDRFSAERTGGSVSTLTIQRTQQEDSAVYLCASSFPGVGTQYFGPGTRLLVL.

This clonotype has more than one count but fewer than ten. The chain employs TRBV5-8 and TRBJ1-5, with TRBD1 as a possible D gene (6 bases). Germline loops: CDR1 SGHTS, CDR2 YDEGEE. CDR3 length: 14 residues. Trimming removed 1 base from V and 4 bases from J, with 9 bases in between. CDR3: CASSLYTGNQPQHF. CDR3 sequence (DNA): TGTGCCAGCAGCTTGTATACAGGGAATCAGCCCCAGCATTTT.

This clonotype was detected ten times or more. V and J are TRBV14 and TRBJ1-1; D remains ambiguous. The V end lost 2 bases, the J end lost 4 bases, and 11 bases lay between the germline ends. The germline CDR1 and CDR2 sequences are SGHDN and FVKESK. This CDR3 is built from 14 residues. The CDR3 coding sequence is TGTGCCAGCAGCCAATCTTATCGAGGCACTGAAGCTTTCTTT. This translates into CASSQSYRGTEAFF. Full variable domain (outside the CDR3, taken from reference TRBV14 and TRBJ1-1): EAGVTQFPSHSVIEKGQTVTLRCDPISGHDNLYWYRRVMGKEIKFLLHFVKESKQDESGMPNNRFLAERTGGTYSTLKVQPAELEDSGVYFCASSQSYRGTEAFFGQGTRLTVV.

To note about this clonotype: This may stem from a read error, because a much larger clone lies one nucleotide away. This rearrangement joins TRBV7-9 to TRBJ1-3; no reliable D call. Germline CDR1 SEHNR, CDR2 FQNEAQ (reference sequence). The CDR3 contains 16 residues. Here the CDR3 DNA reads TGTGCCTGCAGCTTAGCGGGGAGGAGCTCTGGAAACACCATATATTTT. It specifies CACSLAGRSSGNTIYF.

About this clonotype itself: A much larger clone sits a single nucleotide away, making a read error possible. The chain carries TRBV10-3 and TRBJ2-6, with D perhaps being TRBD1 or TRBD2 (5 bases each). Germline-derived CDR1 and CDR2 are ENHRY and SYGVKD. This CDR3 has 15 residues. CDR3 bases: TGTGCCAGCAGTTACGGGGCCTCTGGGGCCAACGTCCTGACTTTC. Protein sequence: CASSYGASGANVLTF.

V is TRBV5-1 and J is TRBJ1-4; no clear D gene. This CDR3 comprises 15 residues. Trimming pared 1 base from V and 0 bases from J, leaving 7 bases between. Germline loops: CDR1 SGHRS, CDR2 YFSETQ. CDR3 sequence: CASSLLQSTNEKLFF. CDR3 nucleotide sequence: TGCGCCAGCAGCTTGCTACAGTCAACTAATGAAAAACTGTTTTTT. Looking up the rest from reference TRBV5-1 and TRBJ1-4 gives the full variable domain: KAGVTQTPRYLIKTRGQQVTLSCSPISGHRSVSWYQQTPGQGLQFLFEYFSETQRNKGNFPGRFSGRQFSNSRSEMNVSTLELGDSALYLCASSLLQSTNEKLFFGSGTQLSVL.

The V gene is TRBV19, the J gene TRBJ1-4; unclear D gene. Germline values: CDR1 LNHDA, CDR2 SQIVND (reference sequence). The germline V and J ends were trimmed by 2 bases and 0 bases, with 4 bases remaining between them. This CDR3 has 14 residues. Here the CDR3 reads CASSIHSTNEKLFF. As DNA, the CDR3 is TGTGCCAGTAGTATACATTCAACTAATGAAAAACTGTTTTTT.